This paragraph reports one T cell receptor (beta chain). This entry is derived from a study of blood T cell repertoires in COVID-19. Study-level background: There were acute and convalescent COVID-19 samples, and they came from the United States, Italy and Spain. PBMCs, B-cell-depleted T cells, or T cells provided the cDNA or gDNA that made up the material.

There are 13 residues in the CDR3. Trimming took 1 base from V and 9 from J, leaving 10 bases between them. From germline, CDR1 is SGHDN and CDR2 FVKESK. The authors' processing: Researchers report that nucleated cell counts were estimated from reference gene primer amplification. The assay was immunoSEQ multiplex PCR, and TCRdb's table has in-frame clones only and misses some. Clonal size and the V and J genes are those of that table, whereas D and trimming came from the DNA. The sample holds roughly 220,000 clones, more than 75% seen once. This chain links TRBV14 with TRBJ1-5; D uncertain. Sequencing used PBMCs or T cells enriched from blood (not recorded which). The sequence was collected from a man aged 30 to 39 with acute COVID-19. This CDR3 reads CASSQVTGWPQHF. The DNA of the CDR3 is TGTGCCAGCAGCCAAGTGACGGGATGGCCCCAGCATTTT.